The entry below gives a single T cell receptor beta chain sequence along with its context. Its antigen is as yet unknown. This sample stems from a study of T cells in Graves' hyperthyroidism and ophthalmopathy. Whole-study findings and limits: Through a model of 13 V-J features, ophthalmopathy was separated from stable hyperthyroidism.

RNA transcripts gave rise to amplified TCR beta CDR3 regions. In the first-round RT-PCR of the TCR CDR3, the HTBI primer set was used. TCRdb called the multiplex PCR reads again in MiXCR, with one record for every CDR3 protein. The sample gives more than 300,000 distinct CDR3 sequences, 17% of which show up once; approximately 35% is in the top ten. With 2 bases clipped from V and 3 bases from J, the junction kept 4 bases outside the gene matches. The length of the CDR3 is 16 residues. Germline V gene lookup returns CDR1 MNHNS and CDR2 SASEGT. Cells are PBMCs isolated from roughly 9.3 ml of fresh blood.

Sequencing was carried out using blood. The chain recombines TRBV6-1 with TRBJ2-2; 9 bases line up with TRBD2. This TCR was recovered from a woman aged 25-40 years with Graves' hyperthyroidism that later progressed to Graves' ophthalmopathy. CDR3 bases: TGTGCCAGCAGTGAACTCGCGGGGGGGGACACCGGGGAGCTGTTTTTT. This gives the protein CASSELAGGDTGELFF.